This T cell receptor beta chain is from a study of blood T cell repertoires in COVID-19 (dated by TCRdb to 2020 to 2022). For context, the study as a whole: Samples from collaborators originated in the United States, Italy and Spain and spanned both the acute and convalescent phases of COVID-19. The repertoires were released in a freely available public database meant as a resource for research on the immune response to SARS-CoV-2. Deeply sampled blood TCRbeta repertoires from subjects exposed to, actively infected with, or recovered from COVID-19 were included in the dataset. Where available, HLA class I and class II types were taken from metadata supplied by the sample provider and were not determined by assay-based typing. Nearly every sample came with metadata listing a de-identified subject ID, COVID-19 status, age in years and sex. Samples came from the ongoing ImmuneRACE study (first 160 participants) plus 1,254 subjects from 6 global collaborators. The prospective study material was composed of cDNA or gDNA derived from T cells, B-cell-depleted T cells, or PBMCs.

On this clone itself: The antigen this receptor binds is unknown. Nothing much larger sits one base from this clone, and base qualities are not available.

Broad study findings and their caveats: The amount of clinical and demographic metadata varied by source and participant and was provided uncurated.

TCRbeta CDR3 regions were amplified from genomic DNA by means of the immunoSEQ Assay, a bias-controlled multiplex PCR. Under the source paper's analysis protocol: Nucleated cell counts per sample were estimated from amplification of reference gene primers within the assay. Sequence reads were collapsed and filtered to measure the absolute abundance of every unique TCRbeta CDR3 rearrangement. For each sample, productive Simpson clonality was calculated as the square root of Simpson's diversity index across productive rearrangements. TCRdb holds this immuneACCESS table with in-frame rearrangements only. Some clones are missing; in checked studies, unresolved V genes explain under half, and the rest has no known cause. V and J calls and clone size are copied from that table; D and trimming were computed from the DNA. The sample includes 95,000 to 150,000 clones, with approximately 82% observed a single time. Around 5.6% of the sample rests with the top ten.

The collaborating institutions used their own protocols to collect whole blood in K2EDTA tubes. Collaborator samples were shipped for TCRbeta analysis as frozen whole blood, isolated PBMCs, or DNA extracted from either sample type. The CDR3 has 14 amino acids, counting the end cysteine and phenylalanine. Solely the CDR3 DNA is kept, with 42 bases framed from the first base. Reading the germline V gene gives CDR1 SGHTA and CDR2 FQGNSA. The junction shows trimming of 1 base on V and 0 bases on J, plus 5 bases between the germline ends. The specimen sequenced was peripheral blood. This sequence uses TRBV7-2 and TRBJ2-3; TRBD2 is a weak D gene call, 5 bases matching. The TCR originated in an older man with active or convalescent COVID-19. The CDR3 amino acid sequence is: CASSLGLSTDTQYF. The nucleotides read TGTGCCAGCAGCTTAGGACTAAGCACAGATACGCAGTATTTT.